The source of this TCR beta chain is a study of blood T cell repertoires in COVID-19. Produced via immunoSEQ multiplex PCR; TCRdb's table is partial and in-frame only. The sample yields approximately 170,000 clones, more than 80% seen once. The sample comprised peripheral blood. The sequence derives from a human donor in a cohort sampled during active COVID-19.

The CDR3 DNA follows: TGTGCCAGCAGCGCCGGGACTAGCGGGAGGAGACCCTACAATGAGCAGTTCTTC. It encodes CASSAGTSGRRPYNEQFF. The rearrangement joins TRBV9 to TRBJ2-1; 15 bases align to TRBD2. This CDR3 comprises 18 residues. With V trimmed by 3 bases and J by 2 bases, 6 bases remained unmatched. Looked up from germline, CDR1 is SGDLS and CDR2 is YYNGEE.